These 28 T cell receptor beta chains were sequenced from one sample in a study of T-cell reconstitution after alpha-beta-depleted transplantation in children (dated by TCRdb to the mid-2010s). Taken with the paper, the label for treatment or condition translates to: allogeneic hematopoietic cell transplantation with graft depleted of TCRalphabeta T cells and CD19 B cells. Receptors were amplified or captured by PCR. Data came from an Illumina HiSeq 2500. To normalize quantification of the TCRbeta repertoire, the TCR libraries were built with molecular barcoding that relied on unique molecular identifiers. TCRdb's own reprocessing of the public reads used fastp at Q25 and MiXCR and kept productive beta chains. CDR3 protein duplicates are merged, each entry listing the most common genes and DNA. The sample table holds 300,000 to 400,000 distinct CDR3 sequences, of which roughly 17% were seen once. Clones ranked in the top ten supply just over 40% of the sample.

The sequencing used PBMCs, mostly from graft donor cells, collected 360 days after TCRalphabeta/CD19-depleted stem cell transplant. These receptor sequences come from a male patient aged 2-10 years who had a stem cell transplant for acute lymphoblastic leukemia, so the T cells may come from the graft donor.

The V gene is TRBV11-2, the J gene TRBJ2-5; TRBD2 is a possible D gene (6 bases). This CDR3 has 15 amino acids. CDR1 is SGHAT and CDR2 is FQNNGV in the germline V gene. Trimming stripped 1 base from V and 2 bases from J, with 11 bases between. The CDR3 protein is CASSLGASEQETQYF. The DNA for the CDR3 is TGTGCCAGCAGCTTAGGGGCTAGCGAACAAGAGACCCAGTACTTC.

The J gene is TRBJ2-1, the V gene TRBV10-3; 10 bases fit TRBD2. The CDR3 has 16 amino acids. Germline V CDR1 and CDR2: ENHRY, SYGVKD. J lost 8 bases, V lost 3 bases, and 10 bases had no gene match. DNA for the CDR3: TGTGCCATCAGTGACCGGGCTAGCGGGAGAGGCTATGAGCAGTTCTTC. Translation: CAISDRASGRGYEQFF.

This clonotype was seen only a few times. The genes are TRBV12-3 or TRBV12-4 and TRBJ2-7; D remains unclear. The CDR3 runs 14 residues. The V gene lost 4 bases and the J gene lost 3 bases, with 13 bases spanning the gap. This CDR3 is CASSSPQRLYEQYF. CDR3 sequence (DNA): TGTGCCAGCAGTTCCCCGCAGCGACTCTACGAGCAGTACTTC.

This clonotype has only a few counts. Here the CDR3 DNA reads TGCAGTGTGGAGGGGTATAGCGGTACGCAGTATTTT. It yields the protein CSVEGYSGTQYF. The gene calls are TRBV20-1 and TRBJ2-3, with D tentatively TRBD2 (6 bases). The germline V and J ends were trimmed by 7 bases and 8 bases, with 16 bases remaining between them. Germline V gene lookup returns CDR1 DFQATT and CDR2 SNEGSKA (reference sequence). CDR3 size: 12 residues.

This clonotype was observed a handful of times. This chain links TRBV28 with TRBJ2-7, with 7 nucleotides matching TRBD1. With V trimmed by 4 bases and J by 5 bases, 8 bases remained unmatched. Germline CDR1 reads MDHEN; CDR2 reads SYDVKM. The CDR3 covers 14 residues. CDR3 nucleotides: TGTGCCAGCAGTTCGACAGGGCTGGTTGACGAGCAGTACTTC. Its translation is CASSSTGLVDEQYF.

This clonotype was recorded at least ten times. The chain recombines TRBV29-1 with TRBJ2-2; D could derive from TRBD1 or TRBD2 (5 bases each). The CDR3 consists of 18 residues. Per the germline V gene, CDR1 is SQVTM and CDR2 is ANQGSEA. Trimming took off 5 bases at V and 4 bases at J, with 26 bases between the two ends. CDR3 bases: TGCAGCGTTACCACCAATTTCGCCGGGGCCCTGGGCACCGGGGAGCTGTTTTTT. Its translation is CSVTTNFAGALGTGELFF.

The table lists this clonotype with a few counts. The junction shows a germline mismatch at one end, possibly a read error. This chain uses TRBV18 with TRBJ2-3; 8 positions agree with TRBD2. Germline-derived CDR1 and CDR2 are KGHSH and LQKENI. This CDR3 has 14 amino acids. This CDR3 reads CASSPLAGTDTQYF. CDR3 sequence (DNA): TGTGCCAGCTCCCCACTAGCGGGCACAGATACGCAGTATTTT.

This clonotype was seen ten or more times. This chain joins TRBV7-2 and TRBJ1-1, with a possible D match to TRBD1 (6 bases). The CDR3 runs 14 residues. Germline values: CDR1 SGHTA, CDR2 FQGNSA. The V end was cut by 2 bases, the J end by 5 bases, with 12 bases between. CDR3 DNA: TGTGCCAGCAGCTTACACAGGGCGGCGACTGAAGCTTTCTTT. Translating gives CASSLHRAATEAFF. Full variable domain (missing parts from reference TRBV7-2 and TRBJ1-1): GAGVSQSPSNKVTEKGKDVELRCDPISGHTALYWYRQSLGQGLEFLIYFQGNSAPDKSGLPSDRFSAERTGGSVSTLTIQRTQQEDSAVYLCASSLHRAATEAFFGQGTRLTVV.

The J gene is TRBJ1-5, the V gene TRBV15; D is unclear. CDR3 size: 14 residues. Trimming removed 0 bases from V and 6 bases from J, with 9 bases in between. Germline V gene lookup returns CDR1 LNHNV and CDR2 YYDKDF (reference sequence). This CDR3 reads CATSRESSGQPQHF. CDR3 in DNA: TGTGCCACCAGCAGAGAATCCTCGGGTCAGCCCCAGCATTTT.

The chain combines TRBV7-8 with TRBJ2-2, with 7 bases fitting TRBD2. CDR3 length equals 15 residues. J lost 1 base, V lost 3 bases, and 2 bases had no gene match. Germline CDR1 SGHVS, CDR2 FQNEAQ. The DNA of the CDR3 is TGTGCCAGCAGCTTTCTAGCGGTGAACACCGGGGAGCTGTTTTTT. As protein: CASSFLAVNTGELFF.

The chain carries TRBV5-1 and TRBJ2-1; TRBD2 matches 11 bases. Looked up from germline, CDR1 is SGHRS and CDR2 is YFSETQ. The V gene end was trimmed by 1 base and the J gene end by 1 base; junction bases not matched to a gene: 4. This CDR3 is built from 17 residues. CDR3 amino acids: CASSLFLAGGSYNEQFF. In DNA, the CDR3 is TGCGCCAGCAGCTTGTTCCTAGCGGGAGGATCCTACAATGAGCAGTTCTTC. The full variable domain, completed using reference TRBV5-1 and TRBJ2-1, is KAGVTQTPRYLIKTRGQQVTLSCSPISGHRSVSWYQQTPGQGLQFLFEYFSETQRNKGNFPGRFSGRQFSNSRSEMNVSTLELGDSALYLCASSLFLAGGSYNEQFFGPGTRLTVL.

This clonotype was observed many times. The rearrangement uses TRBV5-1 and TRBJ2-1; D remains unclear. Per the germline V gene, CDR1 is SGHRS and CDR2 is YFSETQ. This CDR3 has 13 residues. V gave up 4 bases and J gave up 1 base, with 6 bases separating them. Here the CDR3 DNA reads TGCGCCAGCAGCCCGACATCCTACAATGAGCAGTTCTTC. Protein sequence: CASSPTSYNEQFF.

This clonotype came up a few times. The chain uses TRBV5-6 and TRBJ2-1, with D possibly TRBD2 on 6 matching bases. V shed 9 bases and J shed 1 base, with 11 bases lying between them. The CDR3 extends over 13 amino acids. CDR1 is SGHDT, CDR2 YYEEEE, per germline. For the CDR3, the DNA is TGTGCCACCTCGGGGGAGTCCTACAATGAGCAGTTCTTC. Protein product: CATSGESYNEQFF.

This clonotype was seen at least ten times. V gene TRBV6-5 combines with J gene TRBJ2-1, with 7 bases lining up with TRBD2. CDR3 size: 15 residues. Trimming cost V 2 bases and J 5 bases; bases outside gene matches: 6. CDR1 is MNHEY, CDR2 SVGAGI, per germline. Here the CDR3 DNA reads TGTGCCAGCAGTTACATTGGCGGGAGAGACAATGAGCAGTTCTTC. Its protein product is CASSYIGGRDNEQFF.

With respect to this clonotype: An end of the junction differs from the germline gene, which may be a read error. This rearrangement joins TRBV11-2 to TRBJ2-7, with 7 bases aligning to TRBD2. Per the germline V gene, CDR1 is SGHAT and CDR2 is FQNNGV. CDR3 length: 18 amino acids. CDR3: CASNLRRRSSGGSYEQYF. CDR3 coding DNA: TGTGCCAGCAACTTAAGGCGCCGCTCTAGCGGAGGCTCCTACGAGCAGTACTTC.

The genes are TRBV6-2 or TRBV6-3 and TRBJ2-1, with 9 bases identical to TRBD2. The CDR3 loop spans 16 amino acids. Germline V CDR1 and CDR2: MNHEY, SVGEGT. Unmatched junction bases numbered 9, after V lost 5 bases and J lost 4 bases. The CDR3 sequence is CASSQTSGLPYNEQFF. The CDR3 bases are TGTGCCAGCAGTCAGACTAGCGGTCTTCCATACAATGAGCAGTTCTTC.

This clonotype was seen at least ten times. The V and J genes are TRBV28 and TRBJ2-5; D ambiguous. Germline V gives CDR1 MDHEN, CDR2 SYDVKM. The CDR3 length is 16 residues. Trimming removed 5 bases at V and 3 bases at J, with 19 bases between. The CDR3 DNA follows: TGTGCCAGCAGTCCCGTCCCCATCTATGTAAAAGAGACCCAGTACTTC. The encoded protein is CASSPVPIYVKETQYF.

The chain is built from TRBV30 and TRBJ1-2; 7 nucleotides agree with TRBD1. The germline V gene has CDR1 GTSNPN and CDR2 SVGIG (reference sequence). Trimming removed 5 bases from V and 2 bases from J; junction bases left unmatched: 2. CDR3 length: 12 amino acids. CDR3 region: CAWVQGNYGYTF. The CDR3 DNA sequence: TGTGCCTGGGTACAGGGGAACTATGGCTACACCTTC.

This chain uses TRBV10-3 with TRBJ1-2; the match to TRBD1 covers 7 bases. J gave up 2 bases and V 4 bases, and 4 bases lay outside the gene matches. In germline, CDR1 is ENHRY, CDR2 SYGVKD. There are 14 residues in the CDR3. The CDR3 loop reads CAISVGRGNYGYTF. The CDR3 DNA reads as TGTGCCATCAGTGTTGGCAGGGGGAACTATGGCTACACCTTC.

The chain links TRBV20-1 to TRBJ1-5; D is undetermined. From germline, CDR1 is DFQATT and CDR2 SNEGSKA (reference sequence). Trimming cost V 6 bases and J 2 bases, with 14 bases left between them. The CDR3 sequence is 14 residues long. This CDR3 is CSARQAEGNQPQHF. As DNA, the CDR3 is TGCAGTGCACGGCAAGCGGAAGGCAATCAGCCCCAGCATTTT.

This clonotype was seen only a few times. The chain combines TRBV20-1 with TRBJ2-7, with D possibly matching TRBD1 (6 bases). Germline V lookup: CDR1 DFQATT, CDR2 SNEGSKA (reference sequence). Trimming removed 6 bases from V and 1 base from J, with 16 bases in between. There are 14 residues in the CDR3. The CDR3 loop reads CSASGTRRSYEQYF. In nucleotides, the CDR3 is TGCAGTGCATCTGGGACAAGGCGGTCCTACGAGCAGTACTTC.

On this clonotype: This may arise from a read error, as a much more abundant clone is one base away. The missing conserved phenylalanine or tryptophan at the end of this CDR3 makes a read error likely. The chain uses TRBV12-3 or TRBV12-4 and TRBJ1-2; perhaps TRBD1 as D (6 bases). Trimming pared 3 bases from V and 6 bases from J, leaving 11 bases between. The CDR3 totals 13 residues. This CDR3 is CASSLLGGHGYTS. The CDR3 DNA follows: TGTGCCAGCAGTTTGCTGGGGGGCCATGGCTACACCTCC.

There are a few counts of this clonotype. The chain has TRBV7-2 and TRBJ2-5; D is undetermined. The germline V gene has CDR1 SGHTA and CDR2 FQGNSA. CDR3 length: 15 amino acids. V was pared by 1 base and J by 1 base, with 10 bases between. The CDR3 sequence: CASSLVQRSQETQYF. The CDR3 DNA is TGTGCCAGCAGCTTAGTTCAGCGTTCCCAAGAGACCCAGTACTTC.

Only a few counts were recorded for this clonotype. The rearrangement uses TRBV29-1 and TRBJ2-1; no clear D gene. V was pared by 0 bases and J by 7 bases, with 13 bases between. This CDR3 contains 14 residues. Germline CDR1 and CDR2: SQVTM and ANQGSEA. Here the CDR3 reads CSVEESRSLNEQFF. CDR3 sequence (DNA): TGCAGCGTTGAAGAGAGCAGGTCCCTAAATGAGCAGTTCTTC.

The chain is built from TRBV29-1 and TRBJ2-3, with 9 bases aligning to TRBD2. The CDR3 is made up of 17 amino acids. The germline V gene has CDR1 SQVTM and CDR2 ANQGSEA. V shed 2 bases and J 2 bases; nucleotides not matched to a gene: 11. CDR3 protein: CSVEKGVSGRITDTQYF. CDR3 DNA sequence: TGCAGCGTTGAAAAGGGGGTGAGCGGGAGGATCACAGATACGCAGTATTTT.

This clonotype was recorded a few times. This chain joins TRBV7-2 and TRBJ1-3; 8 positions match TRBD1. The length of the CDR3 is 16 residues. The germline V gene encodes CDR1 SGHTA and CDR2 FQGNSA. V dropped 1 base and J dropped 0; count of bases not matched to a gene: 2. CDR3 loop: CASSLVTGGSGNTIYF. The CDR3 nucleotides are TGTGCCAGCAGCTTAGTAACAGGGGGCTCTGGAAACACCATATATTTT.

This clonotype occurred a few times. As DNA, the CDR3 is TGCGCCAGCAGCTTCGGACTAGCGGGAGGGCCTAAAGATACGCAGTATTTT. Protein product: CASSFGLAGGPKDTQYF. The genes are TRBV5-1 and TRBJ2-3; TRBD2 aligns across 15 bases. J lost 5 bases, V lost 2 bases, and 6 bases had no gene match. The CDR3 is 17 residues long. The germline gives CDR1 SGHRS, CDR2 YFSETQ.

V is TRBV20-1 and J is TRBJ2-5; the match to TRBD2 covers 10 bases. The CDR3 is made up of 14 amino acids. Germline V CDR1 and CDR2: DFQATT, SNEGSKA (reference sequence). The V gene end was trimmed by 6 bases and the J gene end by 1 base; junction bases not matched to a gene: 5. This CDR3 reads CSAALAGLQETQYF. In DNA form, the CDR3 reads TGCAGTGCAGCACTAGCGGGGCTCCAAGAGACCCAGTACTTC.